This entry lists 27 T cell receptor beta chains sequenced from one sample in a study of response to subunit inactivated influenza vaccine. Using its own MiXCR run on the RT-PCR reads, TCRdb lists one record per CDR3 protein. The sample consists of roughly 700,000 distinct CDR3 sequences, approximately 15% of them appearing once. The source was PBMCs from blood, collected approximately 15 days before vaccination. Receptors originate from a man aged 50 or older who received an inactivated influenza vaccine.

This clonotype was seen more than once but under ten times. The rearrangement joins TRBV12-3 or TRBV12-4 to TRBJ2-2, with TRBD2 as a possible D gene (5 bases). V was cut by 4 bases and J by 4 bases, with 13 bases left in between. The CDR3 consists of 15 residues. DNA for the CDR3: TGTGCCAGCAGTTCGTTCCCGAGGGTCACCGGGGAGCTGTTTTTT. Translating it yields CASSSFPRVTGELFF.

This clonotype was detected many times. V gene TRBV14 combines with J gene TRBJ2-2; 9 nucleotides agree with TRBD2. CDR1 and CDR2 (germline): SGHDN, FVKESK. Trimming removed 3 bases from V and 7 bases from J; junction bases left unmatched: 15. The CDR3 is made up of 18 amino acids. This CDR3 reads CASSQGPRLAGSFGELFF. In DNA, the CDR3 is TGTGCCAGCAGCCAGGGTCCCCGGCTAGCGGGGTCCTTCGGGGAGCTGTTTTTT. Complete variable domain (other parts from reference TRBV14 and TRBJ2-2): EAGVTQFPSHSVIEKGQTVTLRCDPISGHDNLYWYRRVMGKEIKFLLHFVKESKQDESGMPNNRFLAERTGGTYSTLKVQPAELEDSGVYFCASSQGPRLAGSFGELFFGEGSRLTVL.

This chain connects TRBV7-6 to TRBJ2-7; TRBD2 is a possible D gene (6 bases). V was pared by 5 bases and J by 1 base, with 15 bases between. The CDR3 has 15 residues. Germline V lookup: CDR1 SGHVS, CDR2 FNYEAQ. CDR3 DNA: TGTGCCAGCAGCCTCGGGGTAGCGGCTTCCTACGAGCAGTACTTC. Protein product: CASSLGVAASYEQYF. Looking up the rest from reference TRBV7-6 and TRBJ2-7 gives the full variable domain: GAGVSQSPRYKVTKRGQDVALRCDPISGHVSLYWYRQALGQGPEFLTYFNYEAQQDKSGLPNDRFSAERPEGSISTLTIQRTEQRDSAMYRCASSLGVAASYEQYFGPGTRLTVT.

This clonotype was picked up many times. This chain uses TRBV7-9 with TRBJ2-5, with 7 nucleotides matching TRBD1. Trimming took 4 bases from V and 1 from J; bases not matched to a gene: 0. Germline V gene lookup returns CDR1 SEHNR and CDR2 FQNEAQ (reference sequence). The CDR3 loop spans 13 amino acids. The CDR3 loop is CASSWDSQETQYF. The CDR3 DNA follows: TGTGCCAGCAGCTGGGACAGCCAAGAGACCCAGTACTTC.

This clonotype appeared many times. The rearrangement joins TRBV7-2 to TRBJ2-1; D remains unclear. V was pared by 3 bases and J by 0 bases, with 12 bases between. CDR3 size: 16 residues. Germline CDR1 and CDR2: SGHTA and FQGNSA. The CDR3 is CASSFMGSPSYNEQFF. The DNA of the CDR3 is TGTGCCAGCAGCTTTATGGGCAGTCCCTCCTACAATGAGCAGTTCTTC.

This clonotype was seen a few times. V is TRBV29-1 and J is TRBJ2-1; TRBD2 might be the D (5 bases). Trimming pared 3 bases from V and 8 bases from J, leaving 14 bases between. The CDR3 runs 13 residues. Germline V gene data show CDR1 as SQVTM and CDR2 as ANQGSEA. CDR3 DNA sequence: TGCAGCGTTGATAAGTCCTACGGGGATGAGCAGTTCTTC. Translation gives CSVDKSYGDEQFF.

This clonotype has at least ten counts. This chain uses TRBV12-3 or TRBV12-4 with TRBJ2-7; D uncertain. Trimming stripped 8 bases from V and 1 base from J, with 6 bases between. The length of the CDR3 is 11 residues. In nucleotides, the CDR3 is TGTGCCAGCCGGAAATCCTACGAGCAGTACTTC. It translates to CASRKSYEQYF.

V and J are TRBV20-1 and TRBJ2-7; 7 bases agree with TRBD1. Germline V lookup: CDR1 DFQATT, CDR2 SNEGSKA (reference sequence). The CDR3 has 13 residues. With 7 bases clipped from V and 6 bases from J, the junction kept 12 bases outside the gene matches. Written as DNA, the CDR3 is TGCAGTGTTTGCCCGAGGGGGCCGGGCGAGCAGTACTTC. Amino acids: CSVCPRGPGEQYF.

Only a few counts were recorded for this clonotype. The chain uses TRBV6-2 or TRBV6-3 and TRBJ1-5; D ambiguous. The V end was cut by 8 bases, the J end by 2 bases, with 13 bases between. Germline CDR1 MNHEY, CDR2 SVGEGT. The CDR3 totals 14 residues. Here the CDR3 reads CASVAASGNQPQHF. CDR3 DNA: TGTGCCAGCGTCGCTGCTAGTGGCAATCAGCCCCAGCATTTT.

The CDR3 is CASSQKTSQVEQFF. As DNA, the CDR3 is TGTGCCAGCAGCCAAAAAACATCCCAGGTTGAGCAGTTCTTC. The chain recombines TRBV4-2 with TRBJ2-1; D is unresolved. Germline CDR1 is LGHNA and CDR2 is YNFKEQ. There are 14 residues in the CDR3. Trimming removed 2 bases from V and 9 bases from J, with 14 bases in between.

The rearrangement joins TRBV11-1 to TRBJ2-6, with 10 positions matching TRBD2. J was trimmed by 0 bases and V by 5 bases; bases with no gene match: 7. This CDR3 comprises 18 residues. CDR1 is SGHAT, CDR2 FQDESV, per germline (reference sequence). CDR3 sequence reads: CASSRTSGRFSGANVLTF. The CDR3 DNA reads TGTGCCAGCAGCCGGACTAGCGGACGGTTCTCTGGGGCCAACGTCCTGACTTTC.

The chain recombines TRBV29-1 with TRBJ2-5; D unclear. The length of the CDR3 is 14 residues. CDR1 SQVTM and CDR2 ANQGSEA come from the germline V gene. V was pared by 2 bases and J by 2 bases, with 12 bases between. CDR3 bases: TGCAGCGTTGAACCATGGGCCACGCAAGAGACCCAGTACTTC. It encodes CSVEPWATQETQYF.

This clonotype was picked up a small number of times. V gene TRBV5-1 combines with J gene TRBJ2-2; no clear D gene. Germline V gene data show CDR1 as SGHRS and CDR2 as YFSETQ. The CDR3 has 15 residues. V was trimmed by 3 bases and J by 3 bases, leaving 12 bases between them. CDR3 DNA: TGCGCCAGCAGCTCAAGGGTTGCCCACACCGGGGAGCTGTTTTTT. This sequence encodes CASSSRVAHTGELFF. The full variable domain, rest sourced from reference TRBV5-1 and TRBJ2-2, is KAGVTQTPRYLIKTRGQQVTLSCSPISGHRSVSWYQQTPGQGLQFLFEYFSETQRNKGNFPGRFSGRQFSNSRSEMNVSTLELGDSALYLCASSSRVAHTGELFFGEGSRLTVL.

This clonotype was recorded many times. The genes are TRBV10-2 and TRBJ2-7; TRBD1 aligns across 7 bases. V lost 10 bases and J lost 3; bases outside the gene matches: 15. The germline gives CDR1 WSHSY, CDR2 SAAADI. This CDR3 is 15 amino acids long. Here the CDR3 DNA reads TGCGCCACCAAACTATCCGGGACAGCCTTCTACGAGCAGTACTTC. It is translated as CATKLSGTAFYEQYF.

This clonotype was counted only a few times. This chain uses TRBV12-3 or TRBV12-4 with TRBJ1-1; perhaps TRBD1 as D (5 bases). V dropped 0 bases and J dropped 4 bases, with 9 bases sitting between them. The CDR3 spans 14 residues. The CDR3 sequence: CASSLAGLSTEAFF. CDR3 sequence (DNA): TGTGCCAGCAGTTTAGCGGGACTGAGCACTGAAGCTTTCTTT.

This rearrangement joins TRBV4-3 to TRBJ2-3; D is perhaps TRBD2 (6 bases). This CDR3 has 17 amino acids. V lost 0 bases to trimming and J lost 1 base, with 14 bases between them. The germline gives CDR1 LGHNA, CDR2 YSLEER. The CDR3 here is CASSQDQGASGTDTQYF. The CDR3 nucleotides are TGCGCCAGCAGCCAAGATCAAGGGGCTAGCGGCACAGATACGCAGTATTTT.

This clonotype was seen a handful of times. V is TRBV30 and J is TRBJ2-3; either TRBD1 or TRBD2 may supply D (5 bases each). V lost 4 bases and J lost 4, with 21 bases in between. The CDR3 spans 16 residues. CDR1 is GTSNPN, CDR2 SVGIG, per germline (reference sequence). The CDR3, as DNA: TGTGCCTGGAACACCGGGACCCCCAATCCGGCAGATACGCAGTATTTT. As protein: CAWNTGTPNPADTQYF.

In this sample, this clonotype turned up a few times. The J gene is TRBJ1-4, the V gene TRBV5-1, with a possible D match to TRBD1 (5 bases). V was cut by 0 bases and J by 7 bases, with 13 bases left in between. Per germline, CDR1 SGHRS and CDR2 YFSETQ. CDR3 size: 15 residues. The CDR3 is CASSLEGAGGEKLFF. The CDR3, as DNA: TGCGCCAGCAGCTTGGAAGGGGCGGGAGGTGAAAAACTGTTTTTT.

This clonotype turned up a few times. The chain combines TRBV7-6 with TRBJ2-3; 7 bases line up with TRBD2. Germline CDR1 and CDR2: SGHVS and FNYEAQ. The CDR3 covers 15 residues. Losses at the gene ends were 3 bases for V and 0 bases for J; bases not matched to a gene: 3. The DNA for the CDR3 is TGTGCCAGCAGCTTGTGGCGGGGGAGCACAGATACGCAGTATTTT. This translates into CASSLWRGSTDTQYF.

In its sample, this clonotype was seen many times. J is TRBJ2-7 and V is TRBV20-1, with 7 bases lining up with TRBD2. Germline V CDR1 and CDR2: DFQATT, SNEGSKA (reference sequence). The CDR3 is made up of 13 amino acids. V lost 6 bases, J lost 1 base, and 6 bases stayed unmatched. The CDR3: CSAEAGRSYEQYF. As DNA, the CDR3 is TGCAGTGCCGAAGCGGGACGATCCTACGAGCAGTACTTC.

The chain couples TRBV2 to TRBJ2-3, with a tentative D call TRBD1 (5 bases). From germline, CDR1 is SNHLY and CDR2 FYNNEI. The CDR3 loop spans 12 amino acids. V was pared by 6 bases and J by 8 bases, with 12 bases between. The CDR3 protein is CASRDNWATQYF. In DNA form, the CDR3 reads TGTGCCAGCAGGGACAACTGGGCTACGCAGTATTTT. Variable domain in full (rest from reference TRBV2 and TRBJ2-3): EPEVTQTPSHQVTQMGQEVILRCVPISNHLYFYWYRQILGQKVEFLVSFYNNEISEKSEIFDDQFSVERPDGSNFTLKIRSTKLEDSAMYFCASRDNWATQYFGPGTRLTVL.

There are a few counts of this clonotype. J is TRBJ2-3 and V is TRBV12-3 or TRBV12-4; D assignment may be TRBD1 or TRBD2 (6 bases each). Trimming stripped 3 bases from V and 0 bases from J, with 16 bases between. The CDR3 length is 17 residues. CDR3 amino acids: CASSLSWGRGSTDTQYF. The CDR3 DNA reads TGTGCCAGCAGTTTGTCCTGGGGGCGGGGAAGCACAGATACGCAGTATTTT.

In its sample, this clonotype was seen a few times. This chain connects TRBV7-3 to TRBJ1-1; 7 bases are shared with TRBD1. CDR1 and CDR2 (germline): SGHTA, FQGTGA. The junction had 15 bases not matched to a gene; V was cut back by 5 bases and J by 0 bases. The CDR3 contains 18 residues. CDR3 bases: TGTGCCAGCAGCCCAAAGTCCGGGACAGACCCTATGAACACTGAAGCTTTCTTT. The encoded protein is CASSPKSGTDPMNTEAFF.

DNA of the CDR3: TGCAGTGCTGAGGAGGTGGCCGGGGCCAACGTCCTGACTTTC. As protein: CSAEEVAGANVLTF. V and J are TRBV20-1 and TRBJ2-6, with TRBD2 as a possible D gene (5 bases). CDR3 length equals 14 residues. Trimming stripped 5 bases from V and 4 bases from J, with 12 bases between. CDR1 and CDR2 (germline): DFQATT, SNEGSKA (reference sequence).

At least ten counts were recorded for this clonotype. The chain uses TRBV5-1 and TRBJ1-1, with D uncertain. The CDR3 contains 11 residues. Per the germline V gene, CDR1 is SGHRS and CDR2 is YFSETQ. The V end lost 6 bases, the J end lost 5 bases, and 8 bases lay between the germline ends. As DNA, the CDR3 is TGCGCCAGCAAGGGTGAGACTGAAGCTTTCTTT. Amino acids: CASKGETEAFF.

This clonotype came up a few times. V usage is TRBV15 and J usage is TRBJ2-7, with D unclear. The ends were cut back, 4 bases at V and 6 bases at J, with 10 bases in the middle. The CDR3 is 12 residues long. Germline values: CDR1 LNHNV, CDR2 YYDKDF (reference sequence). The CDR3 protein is CATSNGITEQYF. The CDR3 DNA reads TGTGCCACCAGCAATGGGATCACCGAGCAGTACTTC.

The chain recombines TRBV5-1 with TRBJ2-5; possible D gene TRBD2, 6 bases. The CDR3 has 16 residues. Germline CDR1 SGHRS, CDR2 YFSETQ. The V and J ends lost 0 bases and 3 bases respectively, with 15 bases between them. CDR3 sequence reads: CASSLGRDFSEETQYF. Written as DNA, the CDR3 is TGCGCCAGCAGCTTGGGCCGGGACTTTAGCGAAGAGACCCAGTACTTC.